The rows below give T cell receptor beta chains drawn from one sample of a study of vaccination and CD4 T cells after COVID-19. The antigens these receptors bind are not known. TCRdb reanalysed the PCR reads using MiXCR and keeps one entry per CDR3 protein. The table lists around 15,000 distinct CDR3 sequences, roughly 50% of them singletons, with about 14% in the top ten. The sample consisted of CD4+ T cells from blood, cultured in vitro. The origin of the receptors is a human donor who had recovered from COVID-19. Each CDR3 is given with its conserved first and last residue. D genes are given only for firm matches. Part of the rows lack a size; the others show once, few, many or a class for expanded clones.

TRBV10-3	NA	NA	TRBJ1-2	TGTGCCATCAGTGATAGAGCAGGGGAGGATGGCTACACCTTC	CAISDRAGEDGYTF
TRBV20-1	NA	NA	TRBJ2-2	TGCAGTGCTAGAGATCTTCAGTCCCCGTCGAGCACCGGGGAGCTGTTTTTT	CSARDLQSPSSTGELFF
TRBV27	NA	few	TRBJ1-6	TGTGCCAGCAGTTTAAAAGGACTCTCCTATAATTCACCCCTCCACTTT	CASSLKGLSYNSPLHF
TRBV30	NA	NA	TRBJ2-1	TGTGCCTGGAGCCCCAGGGGCGGGAAACTTGAGCAGTTCTTC	CAWSPRGGKLEQFF
TRBV11-3	NA	NA	TRBJ2-7	TGTGCCAGCAGCTCGGGGAGCTACGAGCAGTACTTC	CASSSGSYEQYF
TRBV24-1	NA	few	TRBJ2-3	TGTGCCACCAGTGATTTTGGGGATACGCAGTATTTT	CATSDFGDTQYF
TRBV20-1	NA	NA	TRBJ2-1	TGCAGTGCTAGATACGGGAATGAGCAGTTCTTC	CSARYGNEQFF
TRBV7-2	TRBD1	NA	TRBJ2-3	TGTGCCGGGGGACAGACCACAGATACGCAGTATTTT	CAGGQTTDTQYF
TRBV20-1	TRBD1	NA	TRBJ1-4	TGCAGTGCTACTAGGGGGCCCGGTAATGAAAAACTGTTTTTT	CSATRGPGNEKLFF
TRBV7-2	NA	few	TRBJ2-7	TGTGCCAGCAGCTTGTGGGCCTCCGAGCAGTACTTC	CASSLWASEQYF
TRBV20-1	TRBD1	few	TRBJ2-7	TGCAGTGCACAGGACAGGGACTACGAGCAGTACTTC	CSAQDRDYEQYF
TRBV6-1	TRBD1	NA	TRBJ2-7	TGTGCCAGCAGCAGAGCCCGGACAGGGGGCTCCTACGAGCAGTACTTC	CASSRARTGGSYEQYF
TRBV12-5	NA	NA	TRBJ1-2	TGTGCTAGTGGTTTGCAGTTGACCGGGACACCGAACTATGGCTACACCTTC	CASGLQLTGTPNYGYTF
TRBV28	NA	once	TRBJ1-2	TGTGCCAGCAGTTTATTCTTGGGACGGGGTAACTATGGCTACACCTTC	CASSLFLGRGNYGYTF
TRBV5-1	NA	NA	TRBJ2-5	TGCGCCAGCAGCTTCTATCCGGGGGAGAGACAAGAGACCCAGTACTTC	CASSFYPGERQETQYF
TRBV7-2	NA	once	TRBJ2-3	TGTGCCAGCAGCTTGACAGGAGATACGCAGTATTTT	CASSLTGDTQYF
TRBV20-1	NA	NA	TRBJ1-3	TGCAGTGCTAGGGGAACGGGCGGAGAAGCAAACTCTGGAAACACCATATATTTT	CSARGTGGEANSGNTIYF
TRBV7-8	TRBD1	few	TRBJ2-7	TGTGCCAGCAGCGGATGGACAGGGGCCTACGAGCAGTACTTC	CASSGWTGAYEQYF
TRBV20-1	NA	NA	TRBJ2-2	TGCAGTGCTAGAGACGAGCGAGGGCCCGGGGAGCTGTTTTTT	CSARDERGPGELFF
TRBV20-1	NA	few	TRBJ1-5	TGCAGTGCTATTAAAGGGGGGGATCAGCCCCAGCATTTT	CSAIKGGDQPQHF
TRBV30	NA	NA	TRBJ2-5	TGTGCCTGGAGTGGACAAGTCCTGACCCAGTACTTC	CAWSGQVLTQYF
TRBV11-3	NA	NA	TRBJ2-2	TGTGCCAGCAGCCACGGGGGGACAACAGGGGTGGAAAACACCGGGGAGCTGTTTTTT	CASSHGGTTGVENTGELFF
TRBV12-3/TRBV12-4	NA	NA	TRBJ1-2	TGTGCCAGCAGTTTAGCGCCCGGAACAGCCGGATCCTTGCCCTATGGCTACACCTTC	CASSLAPGTAGSLPYGYTF
TRBV7-2	NA	medium-sized	TRBJ1-2	TGTGCCAGCAGCTTAGCGTTGGGACCATCCTATGGCTACACCTTC	CASSLALGPSYGYTF
TRBV6-5	NA	few	TRBJ2-5	TGTGCCAGCAGTTTAACCGGGAAAGAGACCCAGTACTTC	CASSLTGKETQYF
TRBV4-2	NA	NA	TRBJ1-5	TGTGCCAGCAGCCAAACAACCAGGGGAAAGAACAATCAGCCCCAGCATTTT	CASSQTTRGKNNQPQHF
TRBV7-2	NA	NA	TRBJ2-2	TGTGCCAGCAGCTTAACGGGGGCCGGAGCCGGGGAGCTGTTTTTT	CASSLTGAGAGELFF
TRBV6-5	NA	few	TRBJ1-1	TGTGCCAGCAGTTGGGCAGGGTCTGAGGCTTTCTTT	CASSWAGSEAFF
TRBV6-5	NA	NA	TRBJ1-5	TGTGCCAGCAGTTATTCGGAAGCTTACACTCAGCCCCAGCATTTT	CASSYSEAYTQPQHF
TRBV5-4	NA	NA	TRBJ2-5	TGTGCCAGCAGCTCCGGACGGCTCCAAGAGACCCAGTACTTC	CASSSGRLQETQYF
TRBV27	NA	few	TRBJ1-5	TGTGCCAGCAGTCCCCGGGGTAGGGTCGGCAATCAGCCCCAGCATTTT	CASSPRGRVGNQPQHF
TRBV7-9	NA	few	TRBJ2-3	TGTGCCAGCAGCCCCGCCGTCCCAGTTGAGCAGTATTTT	CASSPAVPVEQYF
TRBV11-3	TRBD2	NA	TRBJ2-1	TGTGCCAGCTCAATGGCTAGCGGGATAGGTGAGCAGTTCTTC	CASSMASGIGEQFF